This TCR beta chain was captured by sequencing in a study of T cell responses to AZD1222 COVID-19 vaccine. The method was immunoSEQ multiplex PCR; TCRdb's version includes in-frame clones alone and lacks a portion of them. The data show some 170,000 clones, 85% to 90% seen once. Study-wide points: After the peak T cell response, and only then, were repertoires sampled. Reports indicate that nearly half of spike-specific TCRs are directed at unmutated variant regions.

Comments on this clone: The target antigen is unknown.

Germline CDR1 MDHEN, CDR2 SYDVKM. This CDR3 spans 12 amino acids. The ends were cut back, 7 bases at V and 1 base at J, with 7 bases in the middle. V and J are TRBV28 and TRBJ1-2, with D unresolved. This receptor was identified in an adult who received the MenACWY meningococcal vaccine as a control. The sequenced sample was peripheral blood, obtained 28 days after the second dose of the MenACWY control vaccine. The CDR3 region is CASTTNNYGYTF. The CDR3 coding sequence is TGTGCCAGCACAACTAATAACTATGGCTACACCTTC.